This entry is about one T cell receptor beta chain. The time point here: peripheral blood 6 weeks after treatment start. The sample is drawn from a study of PD-L1 blockade in urothelial cancer. As for the study in general: Investigators checked blood 3 weeks (second dose) and 6 weeks after treatment start. Blood yielded a median of approximately 130,000 T cells per sample.

Here immunoSEQ multiplex PCR was the method, and the copy in TCRdb shows in-frame clones only, minus some. Among about 48,000 clones listed, around 80% were seen once. This specimen consisted of PBMCs, obtained around atezolizumab (anti-PD-L1) treatment. This receptor was obtained from a man in his 70s with urothelial cancer.

CDR3 nucleotides: TGTGCCAGCAGCCAAGTCGGACTAGCGGGAGGGCCGGGCCCCCGCGAGCAGTACTTC. Translated, it gives CASSQVGLAGGPGPREQYF. The chain couples TRBV4-2 to TRBJ2-7; TRBD2 agrees at 15 bases. Germline V gene sequence: CDR1 LGHNA, CDR2 YNFKEQ. The CDR3 extends over 19 amino acids. Trimming at V came to 1 base and at J to 6 bases, leaving 13 bases not matched to a gene.